Each of the 2 T cell receptor beta chains below was sequenced from the same sample in a study of cytomegalovirus exposure and HLA in healthy donors. The PCR was carried out with 60 Vbeta primers and 13 Jbeta primers. Assay used: immunoSEQ multiplex PCR; TCRdb lists only in-frame clones, some missing. The sample has approximately 190,000 clones, 81% seen once. The specimen sequenced was PBMCs. The source is a man between 40 and 49 years old in good health and CMV-seropositive.

This clone showed up just once. The chain has TRBV18 and TRBJ2-1; tentatively, D is TRBD1 (5 bases). Trimming left V 0 bases short and J 2 bases short, with 14 bases between. The germline CDR1 and CDR2 sequences are KGHSH and LQKENI. This CDR3 is built from 17 residues. CDR3 in amino acids: CASSPPTSTATYNEQFF. For the CDR3, the DNA is TGTGCCAGCTCACCACCGACATCGACAGCAACCTACAATGAGCAGTTCTTC.

The rearrangement uses TRBV27 and TRBJ1-5; 8 bases are shared with TRBD1. The junction had 5 bases not matched to a gene; V was cut back by 5 bases and J by 5 bases. CDR1 is MNHEY, CDR2 SMNVEV, per germline (reference sequence). CDR3 length: 14 residues. As DNA, the CDR3 is TGTGCCAGCAGTCCCGGACAGGGAGATCAGCCCCAGCATTTT. This sequence encodes CASSPGQGDQPQHF.